Sequencing of this TCR beta chain was carried out in a study of blood T cell repertoires in COVID-19. By frequency in the sample, this clone is medium-sized. This specimen includes other DNA sequences encoding the same CDR3. The CDR3 has 14 residues. Looked up from germline, CDR1 is SNHLY and CDR2 is FYNNEI. Germline trimming cut 3 bases from V and 5 bases from J; bases unmatched to any gene: 3. Authors' processing steps: The authors estimated nucleated cell counts from reference gene primer amplification. Sequenced by immunoSEQ multiplex PCR; TCRdb stores in-frame clones only, minus some. From that table come the V and J calls and clone size; the DNA was used to work out D and trimming. This sample has about 24,000 clones; about 89% occur once, and the top ten carry approximately 30%.

This receptor was identified in a woman in her 70s with active COVID-19. V and J are TRBV2 and TRBJ2-3; 9 nucleotides match TRBD1. Sequencing was carried out using peripheral blood. The CDR3 DNA reads TGTGCCAGCAGTGAGGACAGGGGTAGAGATACGCAGTATTTT. Amino acids: CASSEDRGRDTQYF.